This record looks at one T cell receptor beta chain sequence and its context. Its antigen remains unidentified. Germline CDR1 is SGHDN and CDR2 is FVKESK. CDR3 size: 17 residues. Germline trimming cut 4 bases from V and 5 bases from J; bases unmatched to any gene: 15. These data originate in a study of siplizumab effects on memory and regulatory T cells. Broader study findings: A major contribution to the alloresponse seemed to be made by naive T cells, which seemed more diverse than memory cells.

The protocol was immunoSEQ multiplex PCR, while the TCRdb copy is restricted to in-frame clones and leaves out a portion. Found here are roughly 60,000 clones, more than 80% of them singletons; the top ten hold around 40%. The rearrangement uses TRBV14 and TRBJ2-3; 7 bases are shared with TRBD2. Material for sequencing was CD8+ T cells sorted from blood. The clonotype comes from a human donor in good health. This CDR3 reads CASSPVGEGLEGDTQYF. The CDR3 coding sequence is TGTGCCAGCAGCCCAGTGGGGGAGGGCCTTGAGGGAGATACGCAGTATTTT.